This TCR beta chain was observed in a study of shared clonotypes between healthy human individuals (TCRdb year 2020). For context, the study as a whole: A couple of women and a few men aged 18 to 49 years were included in the cohort. For each donor, CD4 naive and CD4 memory were each given three plates, CD8 naive was given two plates, and CD8 memory was given one plate. The study deeply sequenced blood TCR repertoires of five healthy adults to estimate repertoire size and the extent of clonotype sharing between individuals. Libraries were prepared and TCR repertoires were sequenced by different laboratories using diverse techniques, in order to increase sequencing depth and limit assay-specific biases. Each donor's leukapheresis produced roughly between roughly 0.9 and 9 billion PBMCs. General study outcomes and caveats: Incomplete sequencing was indicated by rarefaction of sorted-subset datasets, despite the large sequencing depth. Naive subsets generally had larger estimated clonotype richness than memory subsets. The genetic and exposure-history diversity represented was limited by the small number of donors. Higher generation probabilities were observed for clonotypes shared by all four sorted-subset donors than for non-shared clonotypes. When several donors were compared, the shared fraction of clonotypes was roughly 5% for naive CD4, approximately 3.3% for naive CD8, 2% to 2.5% for memory CD4, and roughly 0.43% for memory CD8. Sampling was limited to blood, and TCR repertoires in tissue likely differ from TCR repertoires in blood. Pairwise subsampling led to the expectation that sequencing depth would affect the degree of clonotype sharing among donors.

Concerning this clone itself: Its antigen is not yet known. Base quality data are lacking; no much larger clone is found one base away. The sample has other DNA sequences that encode this CDR3 too.

CD8 naive samples were obtained by positive selection for CCR7 among CD45RO-negative cells, yielding a CD45RA+CCR7+ population from which TemRA cells were excluded. The donors were healthy, HIV-negative adults with no recently reported acute infections or vaccinations. Every donor was a Caucasian adult living in Nashville, Tennessee, USA. Blood was obtained by leukapheresis, after which PBMCs were separated by Ficoll-Histopaque density gradient centrifugation and cryopreserved in liquid nitrogen vapor phase. Analytical flow cytometry was used to check the purity and quantity of every magnetically sorted T cell population. Genomic DNA was isolated from every sorted fraction and measured by UV absorbance on a Nanodrop 2000c. TCR CDR3 regions were amplified from genomic DNA by multiplex PCR using the deep immunoSEQ assay. Extracted genomic DNA from each cell subset was spread evenly across all wells of several immunoSEQ 96-well plates, with each plate serving as a replicate. Each replicate PCR for sorted subsets received roughly 0.2 ug genomic DNA, equal to 30,000 or so T cell genomes. The purified libraries were quantified using a Qubit 3.0 fluorometer, sized with a Bioanalyzer 2100, and then quantified again using the KAPA Library Quantification kit. Every immunoSEQ 96-well plate was sequenced on a separate single-read 150-cycle Illumina NextSeq 550 flow cell. From the authors' description of their analysis: The immunoSEQ output contained only junctional sequences without quality scores, so filtering could not match that applied to full-length reads. Sequences were annotated with PyIR, a Python wrapper for IgBLAST v1.9, and V/J genes and CDR3 were assigned using IMGT germline references. Reads with weak V/J assignments (E-value above 1e-6), missing CDR3, stop codons, out-of-frame junctions, or ambiguous translated residues were removed. V3J clonotypes were defined as sequences sharing the same inferred V gene, J gene, and CDR3 amino acid sequence. To compute the percentage overlap between repertoires, the number of shared unique clonotypes was divided by the size of the smaller repertoire. Richness of each repertoire was evaluated using RTK rarefaction, the Chao1 estimator, and Recon v2.1 estimates of unobserved clonotypes. OLGA was used to compute generation probabilities for all TCRbeta clonotypes that the gDNA method yielded from several donors. Imported from immuneACCESS, the table was reduced by TCRdb to in-frame sequences with V and J called. These copies leave out some clones; in studies compared against another copy, an unresolved V gene accounts for under half, and the cause of the remainder is not known. That table furnishes V, J and clone size, whereas the DNA furnished D and trimming. For this sample there are 2 million or so clones; about 95% appear just once. The top ten constitute about 1.1% of the sample.

The CDR3, from cysteine to phenylalanine, totals 12 residues. Left in the record is the CDR3 DNA by itself, 36 bases read in frame from the first base. The trim is 3 bases for V and 7 bases for J, with a gap of 8 bases between the germline ends. Per the germline V gene, SGHDT is the CDR1 and YYEEEE is the CDR2. The chain employs TRBV5-6 and TRBJ2-1, with a weak D call of TRBD2 (6 bases match). Sequences were obtained from naive CD8+ T cells sorted from blood. According to the study, the label for this sample's cell subset or site signals: CD45RA+CCR7+. This sequence originates from a man between 18 and 29 years old in good health. The CDR3 here reads CASSSGVNEQFF. Here is the DNA: TGTGCCAGCAGCTCGGGGGTTAATGAGCAGTTCTTC.